The table lists the clone carrying this T cell receptor beta chain with a few counts. Antigen specificity is unknown. Barcoded TCR alpha and TCR beta cDNA libraries with UMIs came from 5'RACE using constant-segment primers. One entry per CDR3 protein results from TCRdb running MiXCR on the 5' RACE reads. The sample records roughly 550,000 distinct CDR3 sequences, just over 20% being singletons. The data stem from a study of T-cell memory formation after mild COVID-19. The wider study: Largely donor-specific TCR clusters were found. Findings of the study overall: Whereas later expanders leaned CD4+, clones contracting day 15 to 85 showed a balanced CD4/CD8 makeup.

This CDR3 comprises 13 residues. The V gene's germline CDR1 is SQVTM and CDR2 ANQGSEA. Trimming at V came to 7 bases and at J to 8 bases, leaving 4 bases not matched to a gene. V usage is TRBV29-1 and J usage is TRBJ1-6; 11 bases fit TRBD1. The source material was PBMCs or a T cell subset sorted from them (not recorded which). The receptor was isolated from an adult woman who had mild COVID-19 (a few samples of this study predate the infection). Cell type and time point are not known. The CDR3 region has the DNA TGCAGCGCTGGACAGGGGGCGGATTCACCCCTCCACTTT. Translated: CSAGQGADSPLHF.